One and the same sample provided the 27 T cell receptor beta chains below, sequenced in a study of T-cell memory formation after mild COVID-19. TCRdb re-derived calls from the 5' RACE reads in MiXCR, one entry per CDR3 protein. The sample yields roughly 580,000 distinct CDR3 sequences, about 20% seen once. The specimen was PBMCs or a T cell subset sorted from them (not recorded which). The source of these receptors is an adult woman who had mild COVID-19 (a few samples of this study predate the infection). Cell type and time point are not known.

The chain has TRBV24-1 and TRBJ2-7; perhaps D is TRBD1 or TRBD2 (5 bases each). V was shortened by 6 bases and J by 3 bases, with 14 bases between the two germline ends. The CDR3 covers 14 residues. Germline CDR1 and CDR2: KGHDR and SFDVKD. The CDR3: CATSSDNEGYEQYF. In nucleotides, the CDR3 is TGTGCCACCAGTTCGGACAATGAGGGCTACGAGCAGTACTTC.

The chain joins TRBV6-1 to TRBJ1-1, with D possibly being TRBD1 (6 bases). Germline-derived CDR1 and CDR2 are MNHNS and SASEGT. V lost 1 base, J lost 8 bases, and 14 bases lay in between. The CDR3 is made up of 14 amino acids. CDR3 sequence reads: CASSEGWGLGEAFF. The CDR3 nucleotides read TGTGCCAGCAGTGAAGGATGGGGGCTGGGGGAAGCTTTCTTT.

A word on this clonotype: The junction departs from the called germline gene at one end, perhaps through a read error. The J gene is TRBJ1-2, the V gene TRBV7-8; D is possibly TRBD1 (6 bases). Germline V CDR1 and CDR2: SGHVS, FQNEAQ. This CDR3 is 19 amino acids long. CDR3 sequence: CASSVARLGKQGSNYGYTF. Here the CDR3 DNA reads TGTGCCAGCAGCGTAGCTCGACTAGGAAAACAGGGATCTAACTATGGCTACACCTTC.

The chain employs TRBV27 and TRBJ1-4; no reliable D call. The germline CDR1 and CDR2 sequences are MNHEY and SMNVEV (reference sequence). Trimming cost V 6 bases and J 7 bases, with 15 bases left between them. The CDR3 sequence is 14 residues long. CDR3 sequence (DNA): TGTGCCAGCAGCTTAAGTGGTGGTGGTGAAAAACTGTTTTTT. It codes for CASSLSGGGEKLFF.

The gene calls are TRBV7-3 and TRBJ2-1; D is undetermined. The length of the CDR3 is 14 residues. The germline gives CDR1 SGHTA, CDR2 FQGTGA. The V end was cut by 3 bases, the J end by 4 bases, with 10 bases between. In nucleotides, the CDR3 is TGTGCCAGCAGCTTGACCACCACTTACAATGAGCAGTTCTTC. It encodes CASSLTTTYNEQFF.

The chain is built from TRBV12-3 or TRBV12-4 and TRBJ1-5, with D unclear. With 4 bases removed from V and 2 bases from J, the gap between germline ends came to 12 bases. The CDR3 totals 15 residues. CDR3 sequence (DNA): TGTGCCAGCAGTTCCCCCGGCGCCCGCAATCAGCCCCAGCATTTT. Translating gives CASSSPGARNQPQHF.

This clonotype has only a few counts. The chain is built from TRBV6-4 and TRBJ2-1, with 9 bases that match TRBD2. CDR1 is MRHNA, CDR2 SNTAGT, per germline. The CDR3 runs 17 residues. After removal of 5 bases from V and 9 bases from J, the junction contained 17 bases not matched to a gene. The CDR3 spells CASSSSSGAYQAGEQFF. Written as DNA, the CDR3 is TGTGCCAGCAGTAGTTCTAGCGGGGCCTACCAAGCTGGTGAGCAGTTCTTC.

This chain links TRBV29-1 with TRBJ1-1; the D is unclear. V was pared by 8 bases and J by 1 base, with 14 bases between. This CDR3 spans 13 amino acids. Germline V gene data show CDR1 as SQVTM and CDR2 as ANQGSEA. This CDR3 reads CSSTSLENTEAFF. CDR3 DNA sequence: TGCAGCAGCACATCCCTAGAGAACACTGAAGCTTTCTTT.

The chain links TRBV12-3 or TRBV12-4 to TRBJ2-5; D gene uncertain. This CDR3 is built from 13 residues. V was shortened by 3 bases and J by 3 bases, with 8 bases between the two germline ends. The CDR3 region has the DNA TGTGCCAGCAGTTTTAGGCGTAAAGAGACCCAGTACTTC. Residues: CASSFRRKETQYF.

The V gene is TRBV12-3 or TRBV12-4, the J gene TRBJ2-3; tentatively, D is TRBD1 or TRBD2 (7 bases each). This CDR3 is built from 20 residues. V gave up 3 bases and J gave up 1 base, with 26 bases separating them. Written as DNA, the CDR3 is TGTGCCAGCAGTTTCTTGTTCGGGGGAGGGGGCCGGAGACGCACAGATACGCAGTATTTT. Residues: CASSFLFGGGGRRRTDTQYF.

The chain joins TRBV6-9 to TRBJ2-7; TRBD2 aligns across 12 bases. The length of the CDR3 is 14 residues. V was clipped by 8 bases and J by 5 bases; unmatched bases: 7. CDR1 is MNHGY and CDR2 is SVAAGI in the germline V gene. DNA for the CDR3: TGTGCCAGCCCGAGGACTAGCGGGACCAACGAGCAGTACTTC. This gives the protein CASPRTSGTNEQYF.

J is TRBJ2-5 and V is TRBV5-1; 11 bases fit TRBD1. This CDR3 region has 17 residues. Trimming took 4 bases from V and 1 from J; bases not matched to a gene: 9. CDR1 and CDR2 (germline): SGHRS, YFSETQ. CDR3 loop: CASSPGGGTGGQETQYF. The CDR3 DNA reads TGCGCCAGCAGCCCGGGCGGAGGGACAGGGGGCCAAGAGACCCAGTACTTC.

The chain is built from TRBV12-3 or TRBV12-4 and TRBJ2-7; 7 positions match TRBD1. V shed 5 bases and J 2 bases; nucleotides not matched to a gene: 6. The CDR3 has 14 residues. The CDR3 bases are TGTGCCAGCAGTCATTCGGGACAGCCCTACGAGCAGTACTTC. Translating it yields CASSHSGQPYEQYF.

In its sample, this clonotype was seen a few times. This CDR3 is CASSVQLWVNNEQFF. CDR3 DNA sequence: TGTGCCAGCAGTGTCCAACTCTGGGTAAACAATGAGCAGTTCTTC. This chain joins TRBV2 and TRBJ2-1; D is uncertain. In germline, CDR1 is SNHLY, CDR2 FYNNEI. V lost 4 bases and J 5 bases, leaving 15 bases between the germline ends. This CDR3 region has 15 residues.

This clonotype has at least ten counts. This may stem from a read error, because a much larger clone lies one nucleotide away. The chain employs TRBV7-6 and TRBJ2-2; D ambiguous. Trimming pared 5 bases from V and 7 bases from J, leaving 8 bases between. CDR3 size: 12 residues. Germline values: CDR1 SGHVS, CDR2 FNYEAQ. CDR3 in amino acids: CASSVDNGELFF. The CDR3 DNA sequence: TGTGCCAGCAGCGTAGACAACGGGGAGCTGTTTTTT.

This clonotype was seen many times. The chain couples TRBV12-3 or TRBV12-4 to TRBJ1-1; TRBD1 is a possible D gene (5 bases). Trimming took 2 bases from V and 6 from J, leaving 13 bases between them. There are 14 residues in the CDR3. The CDR3 here is CASSLRSWGPEAFF. The CDR3 region has the DNA TGTGCCAGCAGTTTAAGGAGTTGGGGCCCTGAAGCTTTCTTT.

This clonotype occurred many times. The rearrangement joins TRBV27 to TRBJ1-1; a possible D gene is TRBD1 (5 bases). Per the germline V gene, CDR1 is MNHEY and CDR2 is SMNVEV (reference sequence). Trimming removed 2 bases from V and 8 bases from J, with 12 bases in between. The CDR3 is made up of 13 amino acids. CDR3 sequence: CASSLAWGREAFF. The CDR3 region has the DNA TGTGCCAGCAGTTTAGCTTGGGGGAGAGAAGCTTTCTTT.

The CDR3 bases are TGTGCCAGCAGTTGGCTCCTGGGCCCTAACTATGGCTACACCTTC. It specifies CASSWLLGPNYGYTF. The V call is TRBV6-5, the J call TRBJ1-2; D gene ambiguous. Germline V gene sequence: CDR1 MNHEY, CDR2 SVGAGI. The CDR3 sequence is 15 residues long. V was trimmed by 4 bases and J by 0 bases, leaving 12 bases between them.

This clonotype was seen a few times. V is TRBV7-2 and J is TRBJ2-5; 11 bases agree with TRBD2. The CDR3 has 17 residues. Germline lookup yields CDR1 SGHTA and CDR2 FQGNSA. Trimming at V came to 6 bases and at J to 2 bases, leaving 11 bases not matched to a gene. CDR3: CASSPNRGLAAQETQYF. The DNA for the CDR3 is TGTGCCAGCAGTCCTAATAGGGGACTAGCGGCACAAGAGACCCAGTACTTC.

This clonotype turned up a few times. The genes are TRBV4-1 and TRBJ2-1; TRBD2 aligns across 9 bases. The CDR3 covers 16 residues. The germline CDR1 and CDR2 sequences are MGHRA and YSYEKL. J gave up 4 bases and V 1 base, and 5 bases lay outside the gene matches. Written as DNA, the CDR3 is TGCGCCAGCAGCCAAGGGGGCGGGAGGGAGTACAATGAGCAGTTCTTC. Translation: CASSQGGGREYNEQFF.

In this sample, this clonotype turned up a few times. CDR3 loop: CASGLSGTDTQYF. The CDR3 coding sequence is TGTGCTAGTGGTTTGTCGGGGACAGATACGCAGTATTTT. The rearrangement links TRBV12-5 to TRBJ2-3, with D maybe TRBD2 (5 bases). The CDR3 runs to 13 residues. V lost 2 bases and J 3 bases, leaving 6 bases between the germline ends. The germline V gene encodes CDR1 LGHNT and CDR2 FRNRAP. Full variable domain (missing parts from reference TRBV12-5 and TRBJ2-3): DARVTQTPRHKVTEMGQEVTMRCQPILGHNTVFWYRQTMMQGLELLAYFRNRAPLDDSGMPKDRFSAEMPDATLATLKIQPSEPRDSAVYFCASGLSGTDTQYFGPGTRLTVL.

This clonotype was detected ten times or more. This chain connects TRBV29-1 to TRBJ2-7; D is tentatively TRBD1 or TRBD2 (6 bases each). V lost 5 bases, J lost 3 bases, and 26 bases lay in between. The CDR3 has 17 amino acids. The germline V gene has CDR1 SQVTM and CDR2 ANQGSEA. In DNA, the CDR3 is TGCAGCGTTAAAAAAATGGTCGGGGGCAAGGGATTCTACGAGCAGTACTTC. It yields the protein CSVKKMVGGKGFYEQYF.

Only a few counts were recorded for this clonotype. The chain joins TRBV7-8 to TRBJ1-1, with D unresolved. The V and J ends lost 7 bases and 5 bases respectively, with 17 bases between them. This CDR3 has 14 amino acids. CDR1 and CDR2 (germline): SGHVS, FQNEAQ. CDR3 DNA sequence: TGTGCCAGCACCCCCGTTCCCAGTGAGACTGAAGCTTTCTTT. Its protein is CASTPVPSETEAFF.

This chain links TRBV7-7 with TRBJ2-7; D is unclear. Trimming took off 4 bases at V and 7 bases at J, with 14 bases between the two ends. The CDR3 is 13 residues long. Germline-derived CDR1 and CDR2 are SSHAT and FNYEAQ (reference sequence). CDR3 region: CASSSGPAEEQYF. CDR3 DNA: TGTGCCAGCAGCTCTGGACCAGCAGAGGAGCAGTACTTC. Full variable domain (outside the CDR3, taken from reference TRBV7-7 and TRBJ2-7): GAGVSQSPRYKVTKRGQDVTLRCDPISSHATLYWYQQALGQGPEFLTYFNYEAQPDKSGLPSDRFSAERPEGSISTLTIQRTEQRDSAMYRCASSSGPAEEQYFGPGTRLTVT.

The chain uses TRBV2 and TRBJ1-1; 7 bases are a match to TRBD1. This CDR3 has 12 amino acids. CDR1 is SNHLY and CDR2 is FYNNEI in the germline V gene. Unmatched junction bases numbered 7, after V lost 9 bases and J lost 6 bases. The CDR3, as DNA: TGTGCCAGGACAGGGATGACAGCTGAAGCTTTCTTT. It codes for CARTGMTAEAFF.

This clonotype has a handful of counts. The chain couples TRBV7-9 to TRBJ2-6; perhaps TRBD1 as D (6 bases). The CDR3 consists of 17 residues. V was cut by 4 bases and J by 0 bases, with 13 bases left in between. Germline V gives CDR1 SEHNR, CDR2 FQNEAQ (reference sequence). The CDR3 reads CASSWKDSHSGANVLTF. The CDR3 DNA is TGTGCCAGCAGCTGGAAGGACAGCCACTCTGGGGCCAACGTCCTGACTTTC.

The table lists this clonotype with a few counts. This sequence joins TRBV7-9 and TRBJ2-7; no reliable D call. This CDR3 comprises 13 residues. Trimming took 2 bases from V and 2 from J, leaving 7 bases between them. Germline-derived CDR1 and CDR2 are SEHNR and FQNEAQ (reference sequence). The CDR3 sequence: CASSLHETYEQYF. CDR3 in DNA: TGTGCCAGCAGCTTACACGAAACCTACGAGCAGTACTTC.